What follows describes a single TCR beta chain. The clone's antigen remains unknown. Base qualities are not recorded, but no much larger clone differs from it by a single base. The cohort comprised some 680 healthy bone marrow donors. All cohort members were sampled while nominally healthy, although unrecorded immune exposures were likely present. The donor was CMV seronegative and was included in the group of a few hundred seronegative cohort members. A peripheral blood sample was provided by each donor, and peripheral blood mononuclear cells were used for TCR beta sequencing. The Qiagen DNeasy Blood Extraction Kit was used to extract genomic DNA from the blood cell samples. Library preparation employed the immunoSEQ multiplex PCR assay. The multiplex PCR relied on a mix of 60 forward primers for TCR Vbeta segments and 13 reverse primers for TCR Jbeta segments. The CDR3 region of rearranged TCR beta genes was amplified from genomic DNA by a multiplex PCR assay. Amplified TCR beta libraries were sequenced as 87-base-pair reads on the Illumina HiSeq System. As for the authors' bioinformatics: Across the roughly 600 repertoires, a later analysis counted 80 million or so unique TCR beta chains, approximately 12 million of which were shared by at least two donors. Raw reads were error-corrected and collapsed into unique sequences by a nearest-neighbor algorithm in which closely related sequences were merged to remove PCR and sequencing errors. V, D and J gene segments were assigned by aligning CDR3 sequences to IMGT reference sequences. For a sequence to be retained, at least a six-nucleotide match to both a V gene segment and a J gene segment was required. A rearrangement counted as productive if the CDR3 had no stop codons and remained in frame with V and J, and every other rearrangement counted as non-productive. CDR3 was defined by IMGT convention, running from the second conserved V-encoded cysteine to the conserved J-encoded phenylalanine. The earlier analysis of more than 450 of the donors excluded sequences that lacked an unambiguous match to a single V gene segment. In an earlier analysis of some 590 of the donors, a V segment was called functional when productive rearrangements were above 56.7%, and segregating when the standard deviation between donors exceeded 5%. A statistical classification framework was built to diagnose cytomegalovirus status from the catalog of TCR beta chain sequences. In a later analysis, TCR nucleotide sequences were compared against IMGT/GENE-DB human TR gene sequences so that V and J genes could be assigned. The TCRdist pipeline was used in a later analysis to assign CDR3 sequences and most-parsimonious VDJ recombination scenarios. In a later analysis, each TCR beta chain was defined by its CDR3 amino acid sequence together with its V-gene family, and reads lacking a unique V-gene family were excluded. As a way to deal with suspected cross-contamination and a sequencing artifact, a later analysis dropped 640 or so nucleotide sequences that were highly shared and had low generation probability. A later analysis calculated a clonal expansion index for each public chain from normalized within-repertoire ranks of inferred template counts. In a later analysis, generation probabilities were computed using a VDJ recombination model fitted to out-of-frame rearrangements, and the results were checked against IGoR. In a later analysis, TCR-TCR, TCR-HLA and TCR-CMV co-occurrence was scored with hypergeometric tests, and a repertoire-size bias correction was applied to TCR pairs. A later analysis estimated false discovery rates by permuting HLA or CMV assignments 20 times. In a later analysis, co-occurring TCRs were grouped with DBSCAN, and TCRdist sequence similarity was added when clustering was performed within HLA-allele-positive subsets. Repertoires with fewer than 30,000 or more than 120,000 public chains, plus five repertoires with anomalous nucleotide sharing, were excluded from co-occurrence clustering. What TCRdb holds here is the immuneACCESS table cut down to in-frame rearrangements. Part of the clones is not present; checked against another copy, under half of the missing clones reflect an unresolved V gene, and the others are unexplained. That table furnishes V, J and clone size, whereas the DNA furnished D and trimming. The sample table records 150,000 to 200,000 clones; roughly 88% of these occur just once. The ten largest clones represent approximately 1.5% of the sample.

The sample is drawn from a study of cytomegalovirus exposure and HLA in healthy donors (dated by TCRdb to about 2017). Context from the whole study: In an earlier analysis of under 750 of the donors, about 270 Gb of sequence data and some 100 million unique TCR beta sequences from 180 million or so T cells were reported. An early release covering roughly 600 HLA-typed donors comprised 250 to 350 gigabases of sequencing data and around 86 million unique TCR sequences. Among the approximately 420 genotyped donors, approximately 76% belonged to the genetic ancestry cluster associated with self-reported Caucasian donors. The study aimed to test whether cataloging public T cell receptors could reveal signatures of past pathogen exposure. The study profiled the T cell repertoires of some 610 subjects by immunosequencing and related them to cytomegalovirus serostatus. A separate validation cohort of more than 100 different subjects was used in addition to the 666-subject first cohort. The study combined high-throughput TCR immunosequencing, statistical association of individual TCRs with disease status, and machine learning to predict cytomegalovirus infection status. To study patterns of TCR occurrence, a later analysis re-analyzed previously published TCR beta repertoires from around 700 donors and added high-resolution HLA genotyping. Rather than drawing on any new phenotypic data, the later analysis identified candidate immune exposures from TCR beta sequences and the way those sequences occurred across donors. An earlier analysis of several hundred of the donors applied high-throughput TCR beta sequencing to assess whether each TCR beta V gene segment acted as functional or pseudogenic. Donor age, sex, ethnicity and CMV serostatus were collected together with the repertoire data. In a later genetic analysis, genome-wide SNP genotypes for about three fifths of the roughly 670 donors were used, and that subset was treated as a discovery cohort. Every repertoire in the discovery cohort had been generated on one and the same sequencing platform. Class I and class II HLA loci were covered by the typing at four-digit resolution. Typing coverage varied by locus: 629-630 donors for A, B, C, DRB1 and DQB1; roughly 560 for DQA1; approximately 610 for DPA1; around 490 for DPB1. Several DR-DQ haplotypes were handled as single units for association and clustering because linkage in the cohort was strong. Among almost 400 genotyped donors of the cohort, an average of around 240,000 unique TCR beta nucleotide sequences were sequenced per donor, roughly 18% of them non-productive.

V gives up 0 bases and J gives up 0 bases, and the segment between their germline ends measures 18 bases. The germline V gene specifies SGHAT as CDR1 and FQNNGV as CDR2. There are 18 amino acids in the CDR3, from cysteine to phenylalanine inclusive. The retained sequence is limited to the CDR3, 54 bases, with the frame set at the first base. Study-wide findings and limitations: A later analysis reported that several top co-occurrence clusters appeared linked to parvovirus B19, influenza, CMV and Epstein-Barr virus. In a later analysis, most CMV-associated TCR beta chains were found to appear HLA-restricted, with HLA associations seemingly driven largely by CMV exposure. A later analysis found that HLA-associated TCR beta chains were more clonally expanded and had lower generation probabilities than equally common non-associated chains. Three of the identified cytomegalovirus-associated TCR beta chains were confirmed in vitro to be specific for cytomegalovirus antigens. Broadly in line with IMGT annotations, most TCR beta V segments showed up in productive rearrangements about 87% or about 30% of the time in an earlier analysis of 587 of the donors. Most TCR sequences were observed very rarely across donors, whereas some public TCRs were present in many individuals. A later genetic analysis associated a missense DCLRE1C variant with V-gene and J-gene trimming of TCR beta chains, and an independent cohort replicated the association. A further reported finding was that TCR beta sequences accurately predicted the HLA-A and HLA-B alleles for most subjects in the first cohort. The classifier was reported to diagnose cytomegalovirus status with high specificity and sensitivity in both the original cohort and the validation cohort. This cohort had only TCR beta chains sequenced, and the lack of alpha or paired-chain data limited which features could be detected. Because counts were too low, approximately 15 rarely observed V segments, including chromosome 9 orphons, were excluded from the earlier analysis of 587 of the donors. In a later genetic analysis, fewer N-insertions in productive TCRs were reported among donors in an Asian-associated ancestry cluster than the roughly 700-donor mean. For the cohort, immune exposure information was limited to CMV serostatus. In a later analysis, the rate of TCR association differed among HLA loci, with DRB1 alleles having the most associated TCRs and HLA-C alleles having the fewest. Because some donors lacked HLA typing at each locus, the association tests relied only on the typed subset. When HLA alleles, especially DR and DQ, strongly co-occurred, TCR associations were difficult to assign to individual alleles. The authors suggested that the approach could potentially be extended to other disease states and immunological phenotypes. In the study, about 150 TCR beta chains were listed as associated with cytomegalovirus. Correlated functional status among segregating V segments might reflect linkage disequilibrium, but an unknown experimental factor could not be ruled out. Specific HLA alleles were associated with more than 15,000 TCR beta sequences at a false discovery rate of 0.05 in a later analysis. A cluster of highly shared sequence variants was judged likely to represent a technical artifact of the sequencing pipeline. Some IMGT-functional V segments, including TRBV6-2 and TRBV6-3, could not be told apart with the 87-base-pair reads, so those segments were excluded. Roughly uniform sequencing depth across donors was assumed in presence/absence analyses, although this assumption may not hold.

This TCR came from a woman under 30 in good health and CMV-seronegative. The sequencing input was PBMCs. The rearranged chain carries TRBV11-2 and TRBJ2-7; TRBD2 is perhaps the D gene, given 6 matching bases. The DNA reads TGTGCCAGCAGCTTAGACCGAGGCGGGGCCAACCCCTCCTACGAGCAGTACTTC. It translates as CASSLDRGGANPSYEQYF. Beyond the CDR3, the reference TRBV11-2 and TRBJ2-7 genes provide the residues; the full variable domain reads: EAGVAQSPRYKIIEKRQSVAFWCNPISGHATLYWYQQILGQGPKLLIQFQNNGVVDDSQLPKDRFSAERLKGVDSTLKIQPAKLEDSAVYLCASSLDRGGANPSYEQYFGPGTRLTVT.